The source of this T cell receptor beta chain is a study of OX40 agonist ivuxolimab in advanced cancers. About the research overall: A mean age of roughly 60 years, range about 20 to 79, was recorded, and roughly 83% were male. Eligibility rules accepted prior anti-PD-1, anti-PD-L1 or anti-CTLA-4 therapy, and over 35% had some.

Details on this clone: Its antigen remains unknown.

Systemic immunosuppression or autoimmune disease history was grounds to exclude patients. Overall study results and limits: The study found that CD8+ T cells averaged more expanded clones than CD4+.

TCRdb's copy holds only in-frame clones and misses some; the assay was immunoSEQ multiplex PCR. The sample carries 78,000 or so clones, about 89% recorded once. In germline, CDR1 is ENHRY, CDR2 SYGVKD. V lost 7 bases, J lost 0 bases, and 12 bases lay in between. The CDR3 is 14 residues long. The sequencing here drew on CD4+ or CD8+ T cells sorted from blood, taken in a trial of the OX40 agonist ivuxolimab. The origin of this receptor is an adult with an advanced solid tumor such as melanoma, head and neck, liver or kidney cancer. The chain is built from TRBV10-3 and TRBJ1-2; weak D call: TRBD1 (6 bases). The CDR3 protein is CAITRTEANYGYTF. The CDR3 nucleotides read TGTGCCATCACCAGGACAGAAGCTAACTATGGCTACACCTTC.